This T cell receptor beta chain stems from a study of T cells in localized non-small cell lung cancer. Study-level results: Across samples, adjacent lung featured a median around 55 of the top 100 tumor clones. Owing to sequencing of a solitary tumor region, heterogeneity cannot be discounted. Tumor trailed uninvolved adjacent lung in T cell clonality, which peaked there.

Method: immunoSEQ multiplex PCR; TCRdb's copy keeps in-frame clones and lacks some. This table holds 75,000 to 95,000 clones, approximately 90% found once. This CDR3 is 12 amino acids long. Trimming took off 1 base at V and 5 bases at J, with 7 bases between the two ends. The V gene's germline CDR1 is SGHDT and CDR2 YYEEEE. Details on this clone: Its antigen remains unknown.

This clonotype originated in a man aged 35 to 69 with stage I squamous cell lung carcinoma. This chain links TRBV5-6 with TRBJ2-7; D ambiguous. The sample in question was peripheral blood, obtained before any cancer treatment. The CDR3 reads CASSLYVNEQYF. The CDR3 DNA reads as TGTGCCAGCAGCTTGTACGTGAACGAGCAGTACTTC.